The 25 T cell receptor beta chains given below trace back to one sample, sequenced in a study of cytomegalovirus exposure and HLA in healthy donors. In the PCR, 60 Vbeta and 13 Jbeta primers were used. Sequencing used immunoSEQ multiplex PCR; TCRdb keeps in-frame clones, though not all of them. The table has roughly 160,000 clones, around 85% seen once; the top ten hold 0.7% to 1%. Sequenced material: PBMCs. Receptors were obtained from a woman aged 25 to 39 in good health and CMV-seronegative.

The chain has TRBV5-1 and TRBJ2-5; perhaps TRBD2 as D (5 bases). CDR1 is SGHRS, CDR2 YFSETQ, per germline. The germline V and J ends were trimmed by 2 bases and 5 bases, with 7 bases remaining between them. The CDR3 covers 12 residues. CDR3 nucleotide sequence: TGCGCCAGCAGCTTTACTAGGGAGACCCAGTACTTC. Amino acid sequence: CASSFTRETQYF.

This chain uses TRBV9 with TRBJ2-1; 7 nucleotides line up with TRBD1. Germline loops: CDR1 SGDLS, CDR2 YYNGEE. V lost 4 bases, J lost 11 bases, and 6 bases stayed unmatched. CDR3 length: 12 residues. CDR3 residues: CASSPQTGKQFF. The CDR3 DNA reads TGTGCCAGCAGCCCCCAGACAGGGAAGCAGTTCTTC. The full variable domain, in which reference TRBV9 and TRBJ2-1 provide the parts outside the CDR3, is DSGVTQTPKHLITATGQRVTLRCSPRSGDLSVYWYQQSLDQGLQFLIQYYNGEERAKGNILERFSAQQFPDLHSELNLSSLELGDSALYFCASSPQTGKQFFGPGTRLTVL.

This clone was recorded once. The chain employs TRBV27 and TRBJ1-2; possible D gene TRBD1, 5 bases. The length of the CDR3 is 16 residues. Germline assignment: CDR1 MNHEY and CDR2 SMNVEV (reference sequence). V lost 7 bases, J lost 2 bases, and 20 bases lay in between. The CDR3 loop reads CASTALAGLGNYGYTF. For the CDR3, the DNA is TGTGCCAGCACCGCCCTGGCAGGGCTAGGGAACTATGGCTACACCTTC.

To note about this clone: The identical CDR3 is also encoded by other nucleotide sequences in the sample. This rearrangement joins TRBV19 to TRBJ2-7; 13 bases are a match to TRBD2. V shed 9 bases, J shed 0 bases, and the junction held 2 bases outside the gene matches. This CDR3 has 14 residues. The germline gives CDR1 LNHDA, CDR2 SQIVND (reference sequence). The CDR3 protein is CASRTSGSSYEQYF. DNA for the CDR3: TGTGCCAGCAGGACTAGCGGGAGCTCCTACGAGCAGTACTTC. Combining the CDR3 with reference TRBV19 and TRBJ2-7 gives the whole variable domain DGGITQSPKYLFRKEGQNVTLSCEQNLNHDAMYWYRQDPGQGLRLIYYSQIVNDFQKGDIAEGYSVSREKKESFPLTVTSAQKNPTAFYLCASRTSGSSYEQYFGPGTRLTVT.

This clone was recorded a few times. The chain links TRBV5-1 to TRBJ1-2; no clear D gene. V lost 0 bases to trimming and J lost 8 bases, with 5 bases between them. The CDR3 has 11 residues. Germline CDR1 is SGHRS and CDR2 is YFSETQ. In DNA, the CDR3 is TGCGCCAGCAGCTTGGGAGGCGGCTACACCTTC. This encodes CASSLGGGYTF. Full variable domain (missing parts from reference TRBV5-1 and TRBJ1-2): KAGVTQTPRYLIKTRGQQVTLSCSPISGHRSVSWYQQTPGQGLQFLFEYFSETQRNKGNFPGRFSGRQFSNSRSEMNVSTLELGDSALYLCASSLGGGYTFGSGTRLTVV.

The V call is TRBV4-3, the J call TRBJ2-2; the match to TRBD1 covers 8 bases. Germline V gives CDR1 LGHNA, CDR2 YSLEER. CDR3 size: 17 residues. V lost 0 bases and J lost 2; bases outside the gene matches: 5. CDR3 sequence reads: CASSQDLGQANTGELFF. The DNA of the CDR3 is TGCGCCAGCAGCCAAGATTTGGGACAGGCTAACACCGGGGAGCTGTTTTTT.

The rearrangement joins TRBV7-3 to TRBJ2-7, with 7 bases fitting TRBD1. CDR1 and CDR2 (germline): SGHTA, FQGTGA. V was pared by 5 bases and J by 4 bases, with 5 bases of the junction left unmatched. The CDR3 runs 13 residues. The CDR3 coding sequence is TGTGCCAGCAGCAGGGGACAGAGATACGAGCAGTACTTC. Protein sequence: CASSRGQRYEQYF.

The rearrangement joins TRBV12-5 to TRBJ1-5; D is ambiguous. The CDR3 is 11 amino acids. V was trimmed by 0 bases and J by 11 bases, leaving 5 bases between them. CDR1 and CDR2 (germline): LGHNT, FRNRAP. The chain's CDR3 is CASGLVHAQHF. CDR3 in DNA: TGTGCTAGTGGTTTGGTACATGCCCAGCATTTT.

V and J are TRBV7-9 and TRBJ2-1; 8 bases align to TRBD2. CDR1 and CDR2 from the germline V gene are SEHNR and FQNEAQ (reference sequence). V trimming: 1 base; J trimming: 6 bases; junction bases outside the gene matches: 8. The CDR3 spans 16 residues. CDR3 coding DNA: TGTGCCAGCAGCTTAGGGCCGGGGACTAGGGGCAATGAGCAGTTCTTC. Residues: CASSLGPGTRGNEQFF.

The chain uses TRBV7-3 and TRBJ2-7, with D perhaps TRBD2 (5 bases). The germline CDR1 and CDR2 sequences are SGHTA and FQGTGA. With 4 bases removed from V and 6 bases from J, the gap between germline ends came to 13 bases. This CDR3 contains 13 residues. The CDR3 loop is CASSSYHSVEQYF. Written as DNA, the CDR3 is TGTGCCAGCAGCTCGTACCATAGCGTCGAGCAGTACTTC.

V gene TRBV2 combines with J gene TRBJ2-3, with D perhaps TRBD2 (5 bases). Trimming pared 7 bases from V and 2 bases from J, leaving 16 bases between. CDR1 is SNHLY, CDR2 FYNNEI, per germline. The CDR3 loop spans 15 amino acids. The DNA of the CDR3 is TGTGCCAGCATTGCTAGCCCCTTCGTCACAGATACGCAGTATTTT. Translating gives CASIASPFVTDTQYF.

This sequence joins TRBV19 and TRBJ2-1; TRBD1 matches at 10 bases. In germline, CDR1 is LNHDA, CDR2 SQIVND (reference sequence). V shed 4 bases and J 2 bases; nucleotides not matched to a gene: 2. The CDR3 has 15 residues. The CDR3 nucleotides are TGTGCCAGTAGTACCGGGACAGGGGCCTACAATGAGCAGTTCTTC. Translating it yields CASSTGTGAYNEQFF.

The chain is built from TRBV9 and TRBJ1-1; no clear D gene. This CDR3 comprises 14 residues. With 3 bases removed from V and 8 bases from J, the gap between germline ends came to 17 bases. Per germline, CDR1 SGDLS and CDR2 YYNGEE. The CDR3 is CASSANSPMREAFF. CDR3 DNA sequence: TGTGCCAGCAGCGCCAATAGCCCGATGCGGGAAGCTTTCTTT.

V and J are TRBV4-3 and TRBJ1-1; perhaps TRBD1 as D (6 bases). Germline CDR1 and CDR2: LGHNA and YSLEER. Trimming left V 0 bases short and J 4 bases short, with 18 bases between. The CDR3 runs to 17 residues. DNA of the CDR3: TGCGCCAGCAGCCAAGATGGGACAAACACTTGGGGCACTGAAGCTTTCTTT. Translated: CASSQDGTNTWGTEAFF.

This rearrangement joins TRBV28 to TRBJ1-1; 7 nucleotides align to TRBD1. From germline, CDR1 is MDHEN and CDR2 SYDVKM. Trimming removed 5 bases from V and 4 bases from J; junction bases left unmatched: 10. There are 15 residues in the CDR3. In DNA form, the CDR3 reads TGTGCCAGCAGTAGCACGGGACAGCCGGGCACTGAAGCTTTCTTT. This gives the protein CASSSTGQPGTEAFF.

As to this clone: Germline and junction disagree at one end, which may indicate a read error. V gene TRBV5-6 combines with J gene TRBJ1-3, with D maybe TRBD1 (5 bases). The CDR3 is made up of 14 amino acids. Germline V gene sequence: CDR1 SGHDT, CDR2 YYEEEE. The CDR3 DNA is TGTGCCAGCACCTTGCAGGGCTTTGGAAACACCATATATTTT. Protein sequence: CASTLQGFGNTIYF. Full variable domain (remainder filled in from reference TRBV5-6 and TRBJ1-3): DAGVTQSPTHLIKTRGQQVTLRCSPKSGHDTVSWYQQALGQGPQFIFQYYEEEERQRGNFPDRFSGHQFPNYSSELNVNALLLGDSALYLCASTLQGFGNTIYFGEGSWLTVV.

CDR3 protein: CASSWGVRNTEAFF. The CDR3, as DNA: TGTGCCAGCAGTTGGGGGGTGCGGAACACTGAAGCTTTCTTT. The genes are TRBV7-2 and TRBJ1-1; D is perhaps TRBD1 (5 bases). V was cut by 6 bases and J by 1 base, with 12 bases left in between. Germline-derived CDR1 and CDR2 are SGHTA and FQGNSA. The CDR3 loop spans 14 amino acids.

The V gene is TRBV30, the J gene TRBJ1-2; D possibly corresponds to TRBD1 (6 bases). V was shortened by 3 bases and J by 6 bases, with 14 bases between the two germline ends. The CDR3 sequence is 13 residues long. Germline-derived CDR1 and CDR2 are GTSNPN and SVGIG (reference sequence). This CDR3 reads CAWRGGLTHGYTF. The CDR3 nucleotides are TGTGCCTGGAGGGGGGGGCTCACGCATGGCTACACCTTC.

The J gene is TRBJ2-7, the V gene TRBV10-3; the match to TRBD2 covers 8 bases. Germline V gives CDR1 ENHRY, CDR2 SYGVKD. Trimming at V came to 0 bases and at J to 4 bases, leaving 5 bases not matched to a gene. This CDR3 is built from 15 residues. The CDR3 sequence is CAISESPGGMYEQYF. The CDR3 DNA is TGTGCCATCAGTGAGTCGCCGGGAGGGATGTACGAGCAGTACTTC.

V gene TRBV6-5 combines with J gene TRBJ2-1; 8 bases line up with TRBD1. CDR1 MNHEY and CDR2 SVGAGI come from the germline V gene. V lost 7 bases to trimming and J lost 8 bases; unmatched junction nucleotides: 7. This CDR3 region has 13 residues. CDR3 region: CASKRQGRDEQFF. CDR3 sequence (DNA): TGTGCCAGCAAAAGACAGGGGCGGGATGAGCAGTTCTTC.

The gene calls are TRBV10-3 and TRBJ2-7, with 9 bases fitting TRBD1. This CDR3 is 15 amino acids long. Germline V lookup: CDR1 ENHRY, CDR2 SYGVKD. V was pared by 2 bases and J by 7 bases, with 9 bases of the junction left unmatched. The DNA for the CDR3 is TGTGCCATCAGTGAGACCCGGACAGGGGCGCAGGAGCAGTACTTC. Translating gives CAISETRTGAQEQYF.

The chain links TRBV25-1 to TRBJ2-2; D not certain. The V end was cut by 6 bases, the J end by 2 bases, with 16 bases between. The CDR3 spans 16 residues. Germline V gives CDR1 MGHDK, CDR2 SYGVNS. The CDR3 is CASSPSTLPNTGELFF. CDR3 DNA: TGTGCCAGCAGCCCCAGCACACTACCAAACACCGGGGAGCTGTTTTTT.

The chain carries TRBV6-5 and TRBJ1-4; D ambiguous. The V end was cut by 0 bases, the J end by 9 bases, with 17 bases between. This CDR3 contains 16 residues. In germline, CDR1 is MNHEY, CDR2 SVGAGI. CDR3 bases: TGTGCCAGCAGTTACTCGATTGGGCAGTCAATGAAAAAACTGTTTTTT. It is translated as CASSYSIGQSMKKLFF.

The V gene is TRBV14, the J gene TRBJ2-5; 9 bases fit TRBD2. CDR3 length: 16 residues. Germline assignment: CDR1 SGHDN and CDR2 FVKESK. The ends lost 1 base at V and 2 bases at J; junction bases unmatched: 5. In nucleotides, the CDR3 is TGTGCCAGCAGCCAAGTGACTAGCGGACCACAAGAGACCCAGTACTTC. Protein product: CASSQVTSGPQETQYF. Using reference TRBV14 and TRBJ2-5 for the parts outside the CDR3, the full variable domain is EAGVTQFPSHSVIEKGQTVTLRCDPISGHDNLYWYRRVMGKEIKFLLHFVKESKQDESGMPNNRFLAERTGGTYSTLKVQPAELEDSGVYFCASSQVTSGPQETQYFGPGTRLLVL.

This clone was observed a few times. V is TRBV25-1 and J is TRBJ1-4; 8 positions match TRBD1. The trim removed 1 base at V and 3 bases at J, leaving 1 base unmatched. This CDR3 has 15 residues. The germline CDR1 and CDR2 sequences are MGHDK and SYGVNS. CDR3 loop: CASSESDRANEKLFF. The CDR3 bases are TGTGCCAGCAGTGAATCGGACAGGGCTAATGAAAAACTGTTTTTT.